One and the same sample provided the 8 T cell receptor beta chains below, sequenced in a study of shared clonotypes between healthy human individuals. This table comes from immunoSEQ multiplex PCR, and its TCRdb copy is limited to in-frame clones, with some not included. This table has about 2.3 million clones, around 93% appearing once. Sequencing was done on a sample of naive CD4+ T cells from PBMCs. Sample subset: CD45RA+ positively selected. All receptors derive from a man aged 18 to 30 in good health. Some clones in this sample may be carry-over from other donors' samples.

This clone was observed once. This sequence joins TRBV28 and TRBJ1-6, with D possibly TRBD1 on 5 matching bases. Trimming left V 8 bases short and J 5 bases short, with 13 bases between. CDR1 and CDR2 from the germline V gene are MDHEN and SYDVKM. The CDR3 sequence is 14 residues long. The CDR3 sequence: CASEGLLNNSPLHF. The CDR3 DNA reads as TGTGCCAGCGAGGGACTACTAAATAATTCACCCCTCCACTTT.

The chain carries TRBV28 and TRBJ1-1; D is possibly TRBD1 (5 bases). The ends were cut back, 5 bases at V and 4 bases at J, with 17 bases in the middle. The CDR3 contains 15 residues. CDR1 is MDHEN, CDR2 SYDVKM, per germline. The CDR3, as DNA: TGTGCCAGCAGTCCCGGGGACCTCCCGGCCACTGAAGCTTTCTTT. It is translated as CASSPGDLPATEAFF.

V gene TRBV7-2 combines with J gene TRBJ2-7; 11 bases fit TRBD2. The CDR3 contains 16 residues. The J segment lost 3 bases and the V segment lost 0 bases, leaving 4 bases of the junction unmatched. The V gene's germline CDR1 is SGHTA and CDR2 FQGNSA. Here the CDR3 reads CASSLAVGTSGYEQYF. The CDR3, as DNA: TGTGCCAGCAGCTTAGCGGTAGGGACTAGCGGCTACGAGCAGTACTTC.

The chain couples TRBV7-9 to TRBJ1-2; 12 positions match TRBD1. This CDR3 is 18 amino acids long. Germline CDR1 reads SEHNR; CDR2 reads FQNEAQ (reference sequence). Unmatched junction bases numbered 12, after V lost 5 bases and J lost 2 bases. The CDR3 DNA follows: TGTGCCAGCAGCATGAACGCCGGGACAGGGGGCGCCAACTATGGCTACACCTTC. As protein: CASSMNAGTGGANYGYTF.

The V gene is TRBV28, the J gene TRBJ2-7; 7 bases match TRBD2. With V trimmed by 3 bases and J by 4 bases, 6 bases remained unmatched. Germline CDR1 MDHEN, CDR2 SYDVKM. CDR3 length equals 14 residues. CDR3 nucleotides: TGTGCCAGCAGTTTTTTGGGGGGGGATTACGAGCAGTACTTC. Translation gives CASSFLGGDYEQYF.

The chain has TRBV9 and TRBJ1-4; D unresolved. CDR1 is SGDLS, CDR2 YYNGEE, per germline. Trimming left V 3 bases short and J 3 bases short, with 12 bases between. The CDR3 contains 15 residues. The CDR3 region has the DNA TGTGCCAGCAGCGCCGAGATAGGTGCTAATGAAAAACTGTTTTTT. It translates to CASSAEIGANEKLFF.

The chain uses TRBV15 and TRBJ2-2; D is uncertain. V gave up 1 base and J gave up 0 bases, with 9 bases separating them. The CDR3 sequence is 16 residues long. The V gene's germline CDR1 is LNHNV and CDR2 YYDKDF (reference sequence). The CDR3 coding sequence is TGTGCCACCAGCAGAGCAGCGCGAACGAACACCGGGGAGCTGTTTTTT. Residues: CATSRAARTNTGELFF.

The chain employs TRBV29-1 and TRBJ1-1, with D uncertain. This CDR3 has 13 residues. Germline loops: CDR1 SQVTM, CDR2 ANQGSEA. V was pared by 5 bases and J by 0 bases, with 10 bases between. The CDR3 nucleotides read TGCAGCGTTCAGTGGGCGGTGAACACTGAAGCTTTCTTT. Its protein product is CSVQWAVNTEAFF.